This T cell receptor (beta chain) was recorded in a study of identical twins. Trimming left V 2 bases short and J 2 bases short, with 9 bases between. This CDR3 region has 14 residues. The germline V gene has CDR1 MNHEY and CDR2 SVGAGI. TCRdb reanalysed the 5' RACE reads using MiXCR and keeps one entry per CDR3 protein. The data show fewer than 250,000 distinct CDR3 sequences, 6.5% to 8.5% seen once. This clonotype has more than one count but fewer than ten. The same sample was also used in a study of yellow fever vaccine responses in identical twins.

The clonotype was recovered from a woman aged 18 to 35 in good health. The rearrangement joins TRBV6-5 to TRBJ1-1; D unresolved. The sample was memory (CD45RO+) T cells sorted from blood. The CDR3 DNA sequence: TGTGCCAGCAGTTACGCCAGGTTAAACACTGAAGCTTTCTTT. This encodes CASSYARLNTEAFF.